This T cell receptor (beta chain) was identified during a study of blood T cell repertoires in COVID-19. About the study: The United States, Italy and Spain were the sources of the acute and convalescent COVID-19 samples. Sources were T cells, B-cell-depleted T cells, or PBMCs; the material itself was cDNA or gDNA.

Per the original methods: Estimates of nucleated cell counts were drawn from the amplification of reference gene primers. Libraries were prepared by immunoSEQ multiplex PCR; TCRdb keeps only in-frame clonotypes and omits some of them. V and J calls and clone size are given by that table; D and trimming were obtained from the DNA. This sample yields over 85,000 clones, of which roughly 77% are seen a single time; 24% belongs to the top ten. CDR1 and CDR2 (germline): SNHLY, FYNNEI. The V gene lost 2 bases and the J gene lost 11 bases, with 7 bases spanning the gap. The CDR3 is made up of 11 amino acids.

This rearrangement joins TRBV2 to TRBJ1-5; D is ambiguous. The receptor's source is a human donor in a cohort sampled during active COVID-19. The sequenced sample consisted of peripheral blood. The CDR3 spells CASSERSAQHF. The CDR3 region has the DNA TGTGCCAGCAGTGAAAGATCGGCCCAGCATTTT.